This entry describes one T cell receptor (beta chain). Antigen: not known. V shed 7 bases and J shed 3 bases, with 10 bases lying between them. This CDR3 has 11 amino acids. Germline loops: CDR1 SQVTM, CDR2 ANQGSEA. This record belongs to a study of beta chain features in type 1 diabetes. Study observations and caveats: Within the patient group, naive, central memory and Treg TCRB repertoires appeared more similar to each other than within healthy donors. Moderately but significantly shorter TCRB CDR3s were found in Type 1 diabetes patients in all four CD4+ subsets. Cells with high TCR expression could be over-represented when cDNA is sequenced.

CD45RO/CCR7/CD25/CD127/CD95/CD27 staining was used to isolate CD4+ naive, central memory, regulatory and stem cell-like memory cells by sorting. Sequenced material consisted of expressed TCRB transcripts (all of the isolated RNA was reverse transcribed). TCRdb's table, derived via immunoSEQ multiplex PCR, lists solely in-frame clones and lacks some. Here the sample spans roughly 250,000 clones, about 70% being singletons. This TCR derives from a man in his thirties or forties in good health. The gene calls are TRBV29-1 and TRBJ2-7; the D gene is possibly TRBD2 (5 bases). The sequenced sample was naive CD4+ T cells from blood. The CDR3 region is CSGGRGYEQYF. The DNA of the CDR3 is TGCAGCGGCGGGCGCGGCTACGAGCAGTACTTC.